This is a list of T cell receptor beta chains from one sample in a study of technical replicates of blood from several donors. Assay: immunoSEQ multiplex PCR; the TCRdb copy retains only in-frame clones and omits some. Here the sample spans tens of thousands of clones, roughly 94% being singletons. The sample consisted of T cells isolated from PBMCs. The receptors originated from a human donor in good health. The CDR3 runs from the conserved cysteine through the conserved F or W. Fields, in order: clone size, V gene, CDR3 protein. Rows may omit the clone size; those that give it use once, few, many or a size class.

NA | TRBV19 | CASSTGGVSYSNQPQHF
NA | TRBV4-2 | CASSQLLAGGRTGELFF
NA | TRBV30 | CAWHRVFGETQYF
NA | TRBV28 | CASRSLNTEAFF
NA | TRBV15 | CATSIRQGSNTEAFF
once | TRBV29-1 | CSVLEGSYEQYF
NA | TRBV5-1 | CASSPTIPQETQYF
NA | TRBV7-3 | CASSLGPSGRGYGNEQYF
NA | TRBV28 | CASSPTSSSTDTQYF
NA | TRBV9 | CASSFRGLDTGELFF
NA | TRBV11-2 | CASSPGTEAVYEQYF